The TCR beta chain described here comes from a study of shared clonotypes between healthy human individuals. At the level of the study: Every donor yielded three CD4 naive, three CD4 memory, two CD8 naive and one CD8 memory plate. The study's findings and limits: Rarefaction demonstrated incomplete sorted-subset sequencing despite large depth. Across a handful of donors, naive CD4 shared 4.5% to 6%, naive CD8 over 3%, memory CD4 more than 2%, memory CD8 about 0.4%.

Libraries were prepared by immunoSEQ multiplex PCR; TCRdb keeps only in-frame clonotypes and omits some of them. The data contain 2 million to 2.5 million clones, roughly 90% of them seen just once; the ten biggest clones take up approximately 0.39%. CDR1 MDHEN and CDR2 SYDVKM come from the germline V gene. CDR3 length: 14 amino acids. Trimming shortened V by 6 bases and J by 6 bases, and 17 bases separated the two germline ends. The CD4+ fraction was divided into a CD45RA+ naive subset and a CD45RA-negative memory subset. A remark on this clone: Its antigen is undetermined.

The chain links TRBV28 to TRBJ1-2, with D perhaps matching TRBD1 (6 bases). This clonotype originated in a man younger than 30 in good health. Some clones in this sample may be carry-over from other donors' samples. Material for sequencing was naive CD4+ T cells from PBMCs. Noted subset: CD45RA+ positively selected. CDR3 sequence: CASSPGQNLNGYTF. CDR3 sequence (DNA): TGTGCCAGCAGCCCCGGACAGAACTTAAATGGCTACACCTTC.